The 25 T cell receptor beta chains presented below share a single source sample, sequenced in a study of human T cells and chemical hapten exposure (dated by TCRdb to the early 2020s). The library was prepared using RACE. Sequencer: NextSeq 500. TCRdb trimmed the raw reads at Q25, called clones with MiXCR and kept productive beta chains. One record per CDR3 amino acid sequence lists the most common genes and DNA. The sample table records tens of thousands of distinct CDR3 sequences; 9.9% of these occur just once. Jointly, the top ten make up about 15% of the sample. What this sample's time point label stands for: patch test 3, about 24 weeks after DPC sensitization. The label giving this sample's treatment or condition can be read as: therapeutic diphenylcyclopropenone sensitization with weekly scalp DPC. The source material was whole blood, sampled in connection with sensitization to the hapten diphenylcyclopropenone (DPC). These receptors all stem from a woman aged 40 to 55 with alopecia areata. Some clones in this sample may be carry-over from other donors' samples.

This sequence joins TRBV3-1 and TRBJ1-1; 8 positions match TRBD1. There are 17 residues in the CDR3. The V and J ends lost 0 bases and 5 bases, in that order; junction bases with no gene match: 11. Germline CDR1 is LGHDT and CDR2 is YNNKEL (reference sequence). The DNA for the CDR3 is TGTGCCAGCAGCCAAGATCCGGGGCAGGGGGCTGATACTGAAGCTTTCTTT. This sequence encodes CASSQDPGQGADTEAFF.

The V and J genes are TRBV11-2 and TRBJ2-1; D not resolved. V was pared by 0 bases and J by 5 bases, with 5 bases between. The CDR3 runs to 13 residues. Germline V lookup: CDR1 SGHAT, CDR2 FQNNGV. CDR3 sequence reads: CASSLEPHNEQFF. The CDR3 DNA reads TGTGCCAGCAGCTTAGAACCCCACAATGAGCAGTTCTTC.

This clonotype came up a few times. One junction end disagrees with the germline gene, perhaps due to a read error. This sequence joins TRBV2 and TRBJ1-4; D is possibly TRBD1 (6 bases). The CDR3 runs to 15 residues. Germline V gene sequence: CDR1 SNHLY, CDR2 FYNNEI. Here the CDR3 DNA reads TGTGTCAGCAGTGAATCCGGACAGAACGACGAAAAACTGTTTTTT. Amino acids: CVSSESGQNDEKLFF.

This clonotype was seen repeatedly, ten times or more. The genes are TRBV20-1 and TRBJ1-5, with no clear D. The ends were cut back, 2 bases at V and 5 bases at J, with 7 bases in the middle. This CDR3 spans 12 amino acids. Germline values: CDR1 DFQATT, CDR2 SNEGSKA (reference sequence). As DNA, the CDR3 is TGCAGTGCTAGATTACTGGATCAGCCCCAGCATTTT. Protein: CSARLLDQPQHF.

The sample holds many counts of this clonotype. The CDR3 nucleotides are TGCAGTGCTAGAGACTCCGGGACAGGCGGATCCTATAATTCACCCCTCCACTTT. It translates to CSARDSGTGGSYNSPLHF. This chain uses TRBV20-1 with TRBJ1-6; 8 bases line up with TRBD1. Germline V gene lookup returns CDR1 DFQATT and CDR2 SNEGSKA (reference sequence). Trimming removed 0 bases from V and 1 base from J; junction bases left unmatched: 8. The CDR3 has 18 residues.

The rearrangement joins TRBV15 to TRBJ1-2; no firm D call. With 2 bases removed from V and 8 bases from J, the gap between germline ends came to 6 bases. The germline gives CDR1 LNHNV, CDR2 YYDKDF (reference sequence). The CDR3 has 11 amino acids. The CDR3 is CATSRYGGYTF. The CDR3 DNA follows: TGTGCCACCAGCAGATACGGGGGCTACACCTTC.

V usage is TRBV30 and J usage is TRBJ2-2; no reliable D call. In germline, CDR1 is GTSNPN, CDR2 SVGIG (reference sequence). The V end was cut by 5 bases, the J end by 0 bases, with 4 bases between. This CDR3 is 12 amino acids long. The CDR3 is CAWASNTGELFF. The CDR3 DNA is TGTGCCTGGGCCTCGAACACCGGGGAGCTGTTTTTT.

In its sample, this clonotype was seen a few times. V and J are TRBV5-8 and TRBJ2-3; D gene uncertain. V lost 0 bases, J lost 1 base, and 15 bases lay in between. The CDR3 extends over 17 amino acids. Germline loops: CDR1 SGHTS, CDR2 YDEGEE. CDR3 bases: TGTGCCAGCAGCTTGGGGAGAGGTATCCGACGCACAGATACGCAGTATTTT. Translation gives CASSLGRGIRRTDTQYF.

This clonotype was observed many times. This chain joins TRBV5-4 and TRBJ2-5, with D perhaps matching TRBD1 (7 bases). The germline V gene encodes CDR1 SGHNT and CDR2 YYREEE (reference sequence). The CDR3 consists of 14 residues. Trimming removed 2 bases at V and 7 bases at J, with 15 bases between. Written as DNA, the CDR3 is TGTGCCAGCAGCTTTGGAGGGGGCGGCGGGACCCAGTACTTC. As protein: CASSFGGGGGTQYF.

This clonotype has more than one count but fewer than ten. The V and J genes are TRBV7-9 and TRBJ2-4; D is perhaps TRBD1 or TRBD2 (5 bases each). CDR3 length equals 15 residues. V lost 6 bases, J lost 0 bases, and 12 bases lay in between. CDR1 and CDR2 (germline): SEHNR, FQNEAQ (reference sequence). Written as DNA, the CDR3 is TGTGCCAGCAGTCGGGACCGTCAAGCCAAAAACATTCAGTACTTC. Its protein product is CASSRDRQAKNIQYF.

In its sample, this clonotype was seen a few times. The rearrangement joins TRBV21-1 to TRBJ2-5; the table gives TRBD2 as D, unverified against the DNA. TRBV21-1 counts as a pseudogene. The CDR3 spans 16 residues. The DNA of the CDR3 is TGTGCCAGCAGCAAAGGGGCTAGCGGGCCACAAGAGACCCAGTACTTC. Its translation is CASSKGASGPQETQYF.

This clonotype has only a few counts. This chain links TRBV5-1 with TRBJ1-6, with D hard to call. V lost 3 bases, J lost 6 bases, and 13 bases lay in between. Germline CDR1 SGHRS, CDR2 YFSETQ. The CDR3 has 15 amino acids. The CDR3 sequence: CASSSQVVGNSPLHF. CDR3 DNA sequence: TGCGCCAGCAGCTCGCAGGTAGTCGGTAATTCACCCCTCCACTTT.

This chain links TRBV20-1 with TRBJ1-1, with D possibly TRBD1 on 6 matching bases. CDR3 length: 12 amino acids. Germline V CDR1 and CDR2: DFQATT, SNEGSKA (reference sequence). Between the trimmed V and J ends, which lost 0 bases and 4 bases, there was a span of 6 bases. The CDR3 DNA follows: TGCAGTGCTAGAGAAGGGGGCACTGAAGCTTTCTTT. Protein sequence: CSAREGGTEAFF.

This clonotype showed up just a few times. This CDR3 reads CASSLGQGMSTDTQYF. The CDR3 region has the DNA TGCGCCAGCAGCTTGGGACAGGGGATGAGCACAGATACGCAGTATTTT. The chain links TRBV5-1 to TRBJ2-3; 8 bases align to TRBD1. This CDR3 is built from 16 residues. Germline loops: CDR1 SGHRS, CDR2 YFSETQ. V lost 0 bases, J lost 0 bases, and 3 bases stayed unmatched.

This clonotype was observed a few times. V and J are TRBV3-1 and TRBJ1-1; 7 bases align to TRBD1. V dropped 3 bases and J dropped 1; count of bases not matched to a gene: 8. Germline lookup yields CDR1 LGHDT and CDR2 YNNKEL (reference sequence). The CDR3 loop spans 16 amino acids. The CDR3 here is CASSHASGTANTEAFF. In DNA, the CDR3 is TGTGCCAGCAGCCACGCCTCCGGGACAGCGAACACTGAAGCTTTCTTT. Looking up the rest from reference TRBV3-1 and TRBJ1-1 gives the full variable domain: DTAVSQTPKYLVTQMGNDKSIKCEQNLGHDTMYWYKQDSKKFLKIMFSYNNKELIINETVPNRFSPKSPDKAHLNLHINSLELGDSAVYFCASSHASGTANTEAFFGQGTRLTVV.

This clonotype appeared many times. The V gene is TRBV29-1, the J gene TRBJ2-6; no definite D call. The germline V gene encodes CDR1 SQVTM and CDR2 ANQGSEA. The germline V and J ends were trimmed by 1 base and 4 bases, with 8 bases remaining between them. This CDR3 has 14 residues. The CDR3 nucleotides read TGCAGCGTTGAAGGATGGGGAGGGGCCAACGTCCTGACTTTC. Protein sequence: CSVEGWGGANVLTF.

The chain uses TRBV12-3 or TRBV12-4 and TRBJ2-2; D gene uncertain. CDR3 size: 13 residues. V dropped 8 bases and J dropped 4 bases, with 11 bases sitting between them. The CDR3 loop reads CASAFSRTGELFF. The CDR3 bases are TGTGCCAGCGCGTTCTCGCGCACCGGGGAGCTGTTTTTT.

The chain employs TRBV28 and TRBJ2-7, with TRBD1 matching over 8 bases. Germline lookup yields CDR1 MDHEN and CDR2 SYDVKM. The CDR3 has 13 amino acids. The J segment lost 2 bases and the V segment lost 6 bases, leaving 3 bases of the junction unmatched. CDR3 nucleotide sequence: TGTGCCAGCAGGGGGACAGGTACCTACGAGCAGTACTTC. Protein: CASRGTGTYEQYF.

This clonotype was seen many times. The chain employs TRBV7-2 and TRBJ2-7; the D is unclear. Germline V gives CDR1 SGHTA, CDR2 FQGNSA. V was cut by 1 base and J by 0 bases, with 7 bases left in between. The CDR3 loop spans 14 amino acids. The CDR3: CASSLGRSSYEQYF. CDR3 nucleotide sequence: TGTGCCAGCAGCTTAGGACGGTCCTCCTACGAGCAGTACTTC. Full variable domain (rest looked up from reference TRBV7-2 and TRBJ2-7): GAGVSQSPSNKVTEKGKDVELRCDPISGHTALYWYRQSLGQGLEFLIYFQGNSAPDKSGLPSDRFSAERTGGSVSTLTIQRTQQEDSAVYLCASSLGRSSYEQYFGPGTRLTVT.

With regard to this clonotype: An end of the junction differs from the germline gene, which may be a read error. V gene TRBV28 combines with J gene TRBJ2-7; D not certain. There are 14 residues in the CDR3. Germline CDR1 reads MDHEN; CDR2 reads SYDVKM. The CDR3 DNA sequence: TGTGCCAGCAGTTTACTGGACGTAGGAAAGGGTAGGATCTTC. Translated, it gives CASSLLDVGKGRIF. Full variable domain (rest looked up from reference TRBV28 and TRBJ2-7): DVKVTQSSRYLVKRTGEKVFLECVQDMDHENMFWYRQDPGLGLRLIYFSYDVKMKEKGDIPEGYSVSREKKERFSLILESASTNQTSMYLCASSLLDVGKGRIFGPGTRLTVT.

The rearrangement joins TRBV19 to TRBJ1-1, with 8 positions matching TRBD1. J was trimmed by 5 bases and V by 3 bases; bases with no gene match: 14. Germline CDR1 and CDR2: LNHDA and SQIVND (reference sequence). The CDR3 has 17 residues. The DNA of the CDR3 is TGTGCCAGTAGTATTGACAGGGGAGGCTGGCTGGGGACTGAAGCTTTCTTT. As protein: CASSIDRGGWLGTEAFF.

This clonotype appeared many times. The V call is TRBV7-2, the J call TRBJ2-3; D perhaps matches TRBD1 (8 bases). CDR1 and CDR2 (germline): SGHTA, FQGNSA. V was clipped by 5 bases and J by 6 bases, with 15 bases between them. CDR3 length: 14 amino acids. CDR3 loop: CASSPGQGGDTQYF. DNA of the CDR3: TGTGCCAGCAGCCCAGGACAGGGAGGGGATACGCAGTATTTT.

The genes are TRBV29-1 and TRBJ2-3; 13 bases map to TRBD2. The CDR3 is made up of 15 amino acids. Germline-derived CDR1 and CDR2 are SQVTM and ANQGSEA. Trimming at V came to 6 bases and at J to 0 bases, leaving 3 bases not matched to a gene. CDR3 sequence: CSVTSGGPSTDTQYF. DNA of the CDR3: TGCAGCGTGACTAGCGGGGGGCCTAGCACAGATACGCAGTATTTT.

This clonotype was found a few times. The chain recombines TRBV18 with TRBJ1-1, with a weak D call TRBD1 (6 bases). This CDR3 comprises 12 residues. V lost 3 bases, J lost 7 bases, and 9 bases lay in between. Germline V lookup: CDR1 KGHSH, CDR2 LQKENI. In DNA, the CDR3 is TGTGCCAGCTCACCGGGACAACTTGAAGCTTTCTTT. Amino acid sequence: CASSPGQLEAFF.

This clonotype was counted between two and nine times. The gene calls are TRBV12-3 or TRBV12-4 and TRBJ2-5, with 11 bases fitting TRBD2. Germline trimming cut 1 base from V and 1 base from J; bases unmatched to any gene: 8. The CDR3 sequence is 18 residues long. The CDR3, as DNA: TGTGCCAGCAGTTTAGTGATAGGGACTAGCGGACTCCAAGAGACCCAGTACTTC. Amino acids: CASSLVIGTSGLQETQYF.